The 12 T cell receptor beta chains presented below share a single source sample, sequenced in a study of graft-versus-host responses after intestinal transplantation. The authors combined around 200,000 CFSE-labeled responder cells with around 200,000 irradiated, violet-dye-labeled stimulator cells in plates. Sequencing was performed with immunoSEQ multiplex PCR; in TCRdb, only in-frame clones are kept and a portion is missing. The data contain around 21,000 clones, 30% to 40% of them singletons. The starting material was alloreactive CD8+ T cells from a mixed lymphocyte reaction culture, obtained before intestinal transplant. Stated subset: CFSE-low proliferating T cells sorted from approximately 6-day pre-transplant mixed lymphocyte reaction (GvH or HvG direction). These receptors all stem from a human patient who received an intestinal transplant.

This clone is termed medium-sized. The rearrangement joins TRBV6-6 to TRBJ1-5, with TRBD1 matching 8 bases. Germline lookup yields CDR1 MNHNY and CDR2 SVGAGI (reference sequence). The CDR3 runs to 14 residues. J was trimmed by 5 bases and V by 10 bases; bases with no gene match: 10. The CDR3 spells CATDGTGGDQPQHF. CDR3 DNA: TGTGCCACCGACGGGACAGGTGGGGATCAGCCCCAGCATTTT.

This clone was seen a handful of times. This chain uses TRBV6-1 with TRBJ2-7; weak D call: TRBD2 (5 bases). This CDR3 comprises 12 residues. Germline CDR1 is MNHNS and CDR2 is SASEGT. Trimming left V 5 bases short and J 7 bases short, with 12 bases between. CDR3 sequence reads: CASSKSGLEQYF. DNA of the CDR3: TGTGCCAGCAGTAAAAGCGGTCTTGAGCAGTACTTC.

This clone is deemed medium-sized. The chain joins TRBV27 to TRBJ2-7, with D hard to call. The ends were cut back, 3 bases at V and 6 bases at J, with 9 bases in the middle. The germline V gene encodes CDR1 MNHEY and CDR2 SMNVEV (reference sequence). The CDR3 runs to 12 residues. The CDR3 region is CASSFTGSEQYF. CDR3 sequence (DNA): TGTGCCAGCAGTTTCACCGGTTCCGAGCAGTACTTC.

This clone was seen at least ten times. The chain uses TRBV7-9 and TRBJ2-1; no definite D call. The CDR3 has 13 residues. Germline V gives CDR1 SEHNR, CDR2 FQNEAQ (reference sequence). Deletions cut 1 base from V and 3 bases from J, with 4 bases between. The CDR3 DNA reads as TGTGCCAGCAGCTTAGTTTTCTACAATGAGCAGTTCTTC. This gives the protein CASSLVFYNEQFF.

This chain joins TRBV12-2 and TRBJ2-1; the table's D gene call, TRBD2, was not cross checked with the DNA. TRBV12-2 is shown as a pseudogene. There are 16 residues in the CDR3. The CDR3 region has the DNA TGTGCAAGTCGCTGCCCCCGGGACTCCTCCTACAATGAGCAGTTCTTC. Amino acid sequence: CASRCPRDSSYNEQFF.

By share, this clone ranks as medium-sized. The chain has TRBV4-1 and TRBJ2-2; 7 bases fit TRBD1. The trim removed 1 base at V and 7 bases at J, leaving 6 bases unmatched. This CDR3 is 15 amino acids long. Per germline, CDR1 MGHRA and CDR2 YSYEKL. The CDR3 sequence is CASSQVRQGFGELFF. The CDR3 nucleotides read TGCGCCAGCAGCCAAGTTCGACAGGGCTTCGGGGAGCTGTTTTTT.

The chain employs TRBV9 and TRBJ2-7, with 9 positions matching TRBD2. The ends lost 0 bases at V and 7 bases at J; junction bases unmatched: 8. Germline-derived CDR1 and CDR2 are SGDLS and YYNGEE. The CDR3 totals 15 residues. The CDR3 protein is CASSVGSSGSREQYF. CDR3 sequence (DNA): TGTGCCAGCAGCGTAGGCAGTAGCGGGAGTCGTGAGCAGTACTTC.

This clone was found a few times. The chain is built from TRBV27 and TRBJ1-2, with 7 bases identical to TRBD1. Trimming at V came to 7 bases and at J to 4 bases, leaving 9 bases not matched to a gene. Germline-derived CDR1 and CDR2 are MNHEY and SMNVEV (reference sequence). This CDR3 region has 14 residues. In DNA, the CDR3 is TGTGCCAGCAAGCCAGGGGGGAGGGGCTATGGCTACACCTTC. Translating it yields CASKPGGRGYGYTF.

This clone was detected a few times. The chain links TRBV19 to TRBJ2-5; perhaps D is TRBD1 or TRBD2 (5 bases each). Trimming removed 4 bases from V and 5 bases from J, with 11 bases in between. This CDR3 region has 13 residues. The V gene's germline CDR1 is LNHDA and CDR2 SQIVND (reference sequence). The CDR3 DNA sequence: TGTGCCAGTAGTACCCTAGGGGACGAGACCCAGTACTTC. It yields the protein CASSTLGDETQYF. The full variable domain, its missing parts supplied by reference TRBV19 and TRBJ2-5, is DGGITQSPKYLFRKEGQNVTLSCEQNLNHDAMYWYRQDPGQGLRLIYYSQIVNDFQKGDIAEGYSVSREKKESFPLTVTSAQKNPTAFYLCASSTLGDETQYFGPGTRLLVL.

This chain links TRBV6-1 with TRBJ1-5; D perhaps matches TRBD1 (5 bases). V lost 6 bases and J 3 bases, leaving 12 bases between the germline ends. CDR1 and CDR2 from the germline V gene are MNHNS and SASEGT. The CDR3 runs 14 residues. CDR3: CASSSTGFNQPQHF. The CDR3 region has the DNA TGTGCCAGCAGCTCAACAGGATTCAATCAGCCCCAGCATTTT.

The V and J genes are TRBV27 and TRBJ2-7; unclear D gene. The V end lost 10 bases, the J end lost 2 bases, and 15 bases lay between the germline ends. Germline CDR1 and CDR2: MNHEY and SMNVEV (reference sequence). There are 13 residues in the CDR3. DNA for the CDR3: TGTGCCACCCGAGGTACTTTCCCCTACGAGCAGTACTTC. Residues: CATRGTFPYEQYF.

This clone has more than one count but fewer than ten. V and J are TRBV4-1 and TRBJ1-2; D gene uncertain. Germline loops: CDR1 MGHRA, CDR2 YSYEKL. CDR3 size: 16 residues. V was trimmed by 0 bases and J by 3 bases, leaving 14 bases between them. DNA of the CDR3: TGCGCCAGCAGCCAAGAGCCGTTGTGGGTTCACTATGGCTACACCTTC. Translated: CASSQEPLWVHYGYTF.